These 14 T cell receptor beta chains came from one sample sequenced in a study of blood T cell repertoires in COVID-19. TCRdb's table, derived via immunoSEQ multiplex PCR, lists solely in-frame clones and lacks some. Here the sample spans 100,000 to 120,000 clones, about 79% being singletons. Sequencing used peripheral blood. Receptor source: a woman of 80 years or more with active or convalescent COVID-19.

The rearrangement joins TRBV7-2 to TRBJ2-3, with 11 bases lining up with TRBD2. This CDR3 comprises 17 residues. From germline, CDR1 is SGHTA and CDR2 FQGNSA. V trimming: 2 bases; J trimming: 0 bases; junction bases outside the gene matches: 4. The CDR3 DNA sequence: TGTGCCAGCAGCTTATTAGCGGGAGGGCCAAGCACAGATACGCAGTATTTT. Protein sequence: CASSLLAGGPSTDTQYF.

A word on this clone: The junction departs from germline at one end; a sequencing error may be responsible. The chain combines TRBV3-1 (or the pseudogene TRBV3-2) with TRBJ2-1; D is possibly TRBD2 (5 bases). Germline values: CDR1 LGHDT, CDR2 YNNKEL (reference sequence). CDR3 length equals 12 residues. The chain's CDR3 is CASSQDQRQRLF. Here the CDR3 DNA reads TGTGCCAGCAGCCAAGATCAGCGTCAGCGGCTCTTC.

In this sample, this clone turned up many times. The V call is TRBV7-3, the J call TRBJ2-2, with TRBD1 matching over 7 bases. In germline, CDR1 is SGHTA, CDR2 FQGTGA. V lost 5 bases, J lost 3 bases, and 6 bases stayed unmatched. This CDR3 comprises 15 residues. The CDR3 sequence: CASSRDRDDTGELFF. The CDR3 region has the DNA TGTGCCAGCAGCCGCGACAGGGATGACACCGGGGAGCTGTTTTTT.

The sample holds one count of this clone. The chain carries TRBV7-9 and TRBJ1-1, with D tentatively TRBD1 (6 bases). The germline V gene has CDR1 SEHNR and CDR2 FQNEAQ (reference sequence). V gave up 5 bases and J gave up 0 bases, with 16 bases separating them. This CDR3 is 16 amino acids long. CDR3 DNA sequence: TGTGCCAGCAGCCCGTCCGGGACACATATGAACACTGAAGCTTTCTTT. Amino acid sequence: CASSPSGTHMNTEAFF.

This chain uses TRBV9 with TRBJ1-1; a possible D gene is TRBD1 (6 bases). Trimming stripped 0 bases from V and 0 bases from J, with 9 bases between. The germline CDR1 and CDR2 sequences are SGDLS and YYNGEE. CDR3 length equals 15 residues. The CDR3 nucleotides read TGTGCCAGCAGCGTAGGGGGACATTTGAACACTGAAGCTTTCTTT. Translation gives CASSVGGHLNTEAFF.

The chain combines TRBV7-3 with TRBJ2-1; 12 nucleotides align to TRBD2. The CDR3 spans 20 residues. Germline V lookup: CDR1 SGHTA, CDR2 FQGTGA. V trimming: 5 bases; J trimming: 5 bases; junction bases outside the gene matches: 19. CDR3 amino acids: CASSPPSGRAEGEPHNEQFF. CDR3 nucleotide sequence: TGTGCCAGCAGCCCTCCTAGCGGGAGGGCCGAGGGGGAGCCACACAATGAGCAGTTCTTC.

This clone has a count of ten or more. Distinct nucleotide sequences in the sample also encode this CDR3. The gene calls are TRBV10-3 and TRBJ1-3, with D possibly TRBD1 on 5 matching bases. This CDR3 has 13 residues. From germline, CDR1 is ENHRY and CDR2 SYGVKD. V was shortened by 6 bases and J by 0 bases, with 6 bases between the two germline ends. The CDR3 spells CAIRDSSGNTIYF. As DNA, the CDR3 is TGTGCCATCAGAGACAGCTCTGGAAACACCATATATTTT.

The chain employs TRBV27 and TRBJ1-2; maybe TRBD1 (6 bases). CDR3 length: 13 residues. The V gene lost 3 bases and the J gene lost 6 bases, with 11 bases spanning the gap. The germline gives CDR1 MNHEY, CDR2 SMNVEV (reference sequence). The CDR3 loop reads CASSLAGENGYTF. The CDR3 DNA reads as TGTGCCAGCAGTTTGGCAGGGGAGAATGGCTACACCTTC.

This clone was counted a few times. The V gene is TRBV27, the J gene TRBJ1-6; 9 bases are shared with TRBD1. Trimming cost V 3 bases and J 9 bases; bases outside gene matches: 15. This CDR3 spans 18 amino acids. The germline V gene encodes CDR1 MNHEY and CDR2 SMNVEV (reference sequence). The CDR3 DNA sequence: TGTGCCAGCAGTTTCTCCCTAAACCGGGACAGGGTGGGTTCACCCCTCCACTTT. This sequence encodes CASSFSLNRDRVGSPLHF.

V and J are TRBV7-2 and TRBJ1-2, with TRBD1 matching over 8 bases. Germline CDR1 and CDR2: SGHTA and FQGNSA. This CDR3 has 14 amino acids. V dropped 0 bases and J dropped 7; count of bases not matched to a gene: 4. The CDR3 reads CASSLATGAGGYTF. Here the CDR3 DNA reads TGTGCCAGCAGCTTAGCGACAGGGGCAGGTGGCTACACCTTC. The full variable domain, its missing parts supplied by reference TRBV7-2 and TRBJ1-2, is GAGVSQSPSNKVTEKGKDVELRCDPISGHTALYWYRQSLGQGLEFLIYFQGNSAPDKSGLPSDRFSAERTGGSVSTLTIQRTQQEDSAVYLCASSLATGAGGYTFGSGTRLTVV.

The CDR3 DNA follows: TGTGCCAGCAGTGAAGCGGGAGGGACAGGAGAGCAGTACTTC. Translation: CASSEAGGTGEQYF. The chain couples TRBV2 to TRBJ2-7; tentatively, D is TRBD1 (8 bases). V was shortened by 0 bases and J by 7 bases, with 13 bases between the two germline ends. Germline V gives CDR1 SNHLY, CDR2 FYNNEI. The CDR3 consists of 14 residues.

The chain uses TRBV11-3 and TRBJ2-4; TRBD1 agrees at 9 bases. Germline V lookup: CDR1 SGHNT, CDR2 YENEEA. V shed 4 bases, J shed 9 bases, and the junction held 13 bases outside the gene matches. CDR3 length: 16 amino acids. The CDR3 region is CASSSDRGRERGIQYF. The CDR3, as DNA: TGTGCCAGCAGCTCGGACAGGGGTCGGGAAAGGGGCATTCAGTACTTC.

The V call is TRBV4-3, the J call TRBJ2-1, with 12 bases fitting TRBD2. V gave up 1 base and J gave up 3 bases; unmatched junction bases: 4. This CDR3 comprises 17 residues. Germline V gives CDR1 LGHNA, CDR2 YSLEER. The CDR3 nucleotides read TGCGCCAGCAGCCAAGGTCTAGCGGGAGGGCTCTACAATGAGCAGTTCTTC. Its translation: CASSQGLAGGLYNEQFF.

The J gene is TRBJ2-5, the V gene TRBV29-1; maybe TRBD2 (5 bases). Trimming shortened V by 3 bases and J by 5 bases, and 28 bases separated the two germline ends. CDR3 length: 18 residues. CDR1 and CDR2 from the germline V gene are SQVTM and ANQGSEA. The CDR3, as DNA: TGCAGCGTTGATAATCTGTGGCGCGGGCAGAAGGGAGAGGAGACCCAGTACTTC. Residues: CSVDNLWRGQKGEETQYF.